The 4 T cell receptor beta chains below all came from one sample that was sequenced in a study of hypomethylating agent response in myelodysplastic syndrome. Clones were sequenced by immunoSEQ multiplex PCR, and TCRdb holds only the in-frame ones, with some missing. The sample consists of about 7,600 clones, about 87% of them appearing once. The sequencing here drew on bone marrow, taken before or after starting hypomethylating agent treatment for myelodysplastic syndrome (not recorded which). The receptors shown here come from a human donor with myelodysplastic syndrome.

The rearrangement uses TRBV12-5 and TRBJ1-2; 11 nucleotides agree with TRBD1. V dropped 3 bases and J dropped 5; count of bases not matched to a gene: 5. The CDR3 covers 15 residues. Looked up from germline, CDR1 is LGHNT and CDR2 is FRNRAP. The CDR3 DNA follows: TGTGCTAGTGGTTTCCGGGACAGGGGGTTTTATGGCTACACCTTC. Translation: CASGFRDRGFYGYTF.

The chain recombines TRBV5-6 with TRBJ1-1; 10 positions match TRBD1. The junction had 10 bases not matched to a gene; V was cut back by 1 base and J by 4 bases. There are 17 residues in the CDR3. Germline V CDR1 and CDR2: SGHDT, YYEEEE. The CDR3 loop is CASSLFLDRGGSTEAFF. The DNA of the CDR3 is TGTGCCAGCAGCTTGTTTTTGGACAGGGGGGGGAGCACTGAAGCTTTCTTT.

A single count supports this clone. The chain joins TRBV2 to TRBJ1-2; 10 nucleotides line up with TRBD1. The CDR3 has 15 amino acids. Germline V gene data show CDR1 as SNHLY and CDR2 as FYNNEI. The V and J ends lost 6 bases and 4 bases, in that order; junction bases with no gene match: 8. As DNA, the CDR3 is TGTGCCAGCAGCCTGGGACAGGGGAGTTTCTATGGCTACACCTTC. Translating it yields CASSLGQGSFYGYTF.

This chain links TRBV11-2 with TRBJ2-7; D perhaps matches TRBD2 (6 bases). The V gene's germline CDR1 is SGHAT and CDR2 FQNNGV. This CDR3 comprises 13 residues. The ends were cut back, 3 bases at V and 2 bases at J, with 8 bases in the middle. The chain's CDR3 is CASSLGLAYEQYF. The CDR3 DNA follows: TGTGCCAGCAGCTTGGGACTGGCCTACGAGCAGTACTTC.